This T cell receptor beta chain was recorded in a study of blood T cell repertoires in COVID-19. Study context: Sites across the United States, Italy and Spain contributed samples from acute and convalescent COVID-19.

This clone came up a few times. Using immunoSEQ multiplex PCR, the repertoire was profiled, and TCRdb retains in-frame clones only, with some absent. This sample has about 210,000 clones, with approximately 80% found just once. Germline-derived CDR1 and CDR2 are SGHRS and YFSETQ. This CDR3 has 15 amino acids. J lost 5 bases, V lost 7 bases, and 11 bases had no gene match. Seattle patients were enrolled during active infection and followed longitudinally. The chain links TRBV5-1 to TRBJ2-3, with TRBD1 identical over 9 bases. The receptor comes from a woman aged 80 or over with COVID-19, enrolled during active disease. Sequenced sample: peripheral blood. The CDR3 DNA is TGCGCCAGCGGTGTAACAGGGGGCCGTGGAGATACGCAGTATTTT. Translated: CASGVTGGRGDTQYF.